These T cell receptor beta chains were read from a single sample in a study of Ad26.COV2.S vaccination and SARS-CoV-2 variants. Produced via immunoSEQ multiplex PCR; TCRdb's table is partial and in-frame only. The data contain about 440,000 clones, 90% of them seen just once; the ten biggest clones take up approximately 4.5%. The sample was peripheral blood, taken in a trial of Ad26.COV2.S vaccine versus placebo. The receptors shown here come from a person aged 18-60 years who received the Ad26.COV2.S COVID-19 vaccine or a placebo. Each CDR3 is given with its conserved first and last residue. The order of the fields is J gene, V gene, clone size, D gene, CDR3 protein, CDR3 DNA. A D gene is named only where the DNA matches it firmly. Only part of the rows carry a size: once, few, many, or a class if the clone is expanded.

j_gene: TRBJ2-7; v_gene: TRBV23-1; abundance: .; d_gene: .; CDR3aa: CASSQSGRVPYEQYF; CDR3nt: TGCGCCAGCAGTCAATCCGGGCGGGTTCCCTACGAGCAGTACTTC
j_gene: TRBJ2-7; v_gene: TRBV24-1; abundance: .; d_gene: TRBD1; CDR3aa: CATSESGGTSYEQYF; CDR3nt: TGTGCCACCAGTGAGTCAGGGGGTACGTCCTACGAGCAGTACTTC
j_gene: TRBJ1-2; v_gene: TRBV27; abundance: .; d_gene: TRBD1; CDR3aa: CASSLGRGDYGYTF; CDR3nt: TGTGCCAGCAGTTTAGGCAGGGGGGACTATGGCTACACCTTC
j_gene: TRBJ2-1; v_gene: TRBV19; abundance: .; d_gene: TRBD2; CDR3aa: CASLARASGNNEQFF; CDR3nt: TGTGCCAGCTTAGCTAGAGCTAGCGGAAACAATGAGCAGTTCTTC
j_gene: TRBJ1-2; v_gene: TRBV28; abundance: .; d_gene: TRBD1; CDR3aa: CASRRSGQGNYGYTF; CDR3nt: TGTGCCAGCAGACGATCCGGACAGGGCAACTATGGCTACACCTTC
j_gene: TRBJ2-5; v_gene: TRBV4-2; abundance: few; d_gene: TRBD2; CDR3aa: CASSPGTSGRREGETQYF; CDR3nt: TGTGCCAGCAGCCCCGGGACTAGCGGGAGACGCGAGGGGGAGACCCAGTACTTC
j_gene: TRBJ2-2; v_gene: TRBV18; abundance: .; d_gene: .; CDR3aa: CASSPSLGAANTGELFF; CDR3nt: TGTGCCAGCTCACCCTCACTGGGGGCGGCGAACACCGGGGAGCTGTTTTTT
j_gene: TRBJ1-2; v_gene: TRBV5-4; abundance: .; d_gene: .; CDR3aa: CASSYGYGYTF; CDR3nt: TGTGCCAGCAGCTACGGCTATGGCTACACCTTC
j_gene: TRBJ2-2; v_gene: TRBV29-1; abundance: .; d_gene: .; CDR3aa: CSVRVSGLRTGELFF; CDR3nt: TGCAGCGTTCGAGTTTCCGGTCTTCGTACCGGGGAGCTGTTTTTT
j_gene: TRBJ2-3; v_gene: TRBV4-2; abundance: .; d_gene: TRBD2; CDR3aa: CASSRRLAGGHTDTQYF; CDR3nt: TGTGCCAGCAGCCGGCGACTAGCGGGAGGGCATACAGATACGCAGTATTTT
j_gene: TRBJ2-3; v_gene: TRBV5-4; abundance: once; d_gene: TRBD1; CDR3aa: CASSQTGSTDTQYF; CDR3nt: TGTGCCAGCAGCCAGACAGGGAGCACAGATACGCAGTATTTT
j_gene: TRBJ2-2; v_gene: TRBV7-3; abundance: .; d_gene: TRBD1; CDR3aa: CASSPSTGRGRVGELFF; CDR3nt: TGTGCCAGCAGCCCATCCACAGGCAGGGGGCGCGTCGGGGAGCTGTTTTTT
j_gene: TRBJ1-4; v_gene: TRBV25-1; abundance: .; d_gene: TRBD1; CDR3aa: CASTIQYRGPNEKLFF; CDR3nt: TGTGCCAGCACCATACAATACAGGGGACCTAATGAAAAACTGTTTTTT
j_gene: TRBJ2-7; v_gene: TRBV13; abundance: .; d_gene: TRBD1; CDR3aa: CASSLNRGRIRLIDEQYF; CDR3nt: TGTGCCAGCAGCTTAAACAGGGGGCGAATTCGGCTTATCGACGAGCAGTACTTC
j_gene: TRBJ1-1; v_gene: TRBV3-1/TRBV3-2; abundance: .; d_gene: TRBD1; CDR3aa: CASSQTRTGPEAFF; CDR3nt: TGTGCCAGCAGCCAGACAAGGACAGGTCCTGAAGCTTTCTTT
j_gene: TRBJ1-5; v_gene: TRBV6-2/TRBV6-3; abundance: few; d_gene: .; CDR3aa: CASSYVGDQPQHF; CDR3nt: TGTGCCAGCAGTTACGTAGGGGATCAGCCCCAGCATTTT
j_gene: TRBJ2-7; v_gene: TRBV7-8; abundance: .; d_gene: TRBD1; CDR3aa: CASSPWTGLDEQYF; CDR3nt: TGTGCCAGCAGCCCGTGGACAGGGTTGGACGAGCAGTACTTC
j_gene: TRBJ1-6; v_gene: TRBV27; abundance: .; d_gene: .; CDR3aa: CASSFRGINSPLHF; CDR3nt: TGTGCCAGCAGTTTCCGGGGTATTAATTCACCCCTCCACTTT
j_gene: TRBJ2-7; v_gene: TRBV19; abundance: .; d_gene: .; CDR3aa: CASSRQRSYEQYF; CDR3nt: TGTGCCAGTAGTCGACAGCGGAGCTACGAGCAGTACTTC
j_gene: TRBJ2-1; v_gene: TRBV4-3; abundance: .; d_gene: TRBD2; CDR3aa: CASSRQSGRGNEQFF; CDR3nt: TGCGCCAGCAGCCGGCAAAGCGGGAGGGGCAATGAGCAGTTCTTC